These T cell receptor beta chains were read from a single sample in a study of blood T cell repertoires in COVID-19. The repertoire was sequenced with immunoSEQ multiplex PCR; TCRdb's copy has only in-frame clones and lacks some. Counted here are about 140,000 clones, roughly nine tenths occurring once; the ten biggest clones make up 2.5%. The sequenced sample was peripheral blood. The source of these receptors is a human donor with COVID-19, enrolled during active disease. The donor label of this sample is uncertain. CDR3s include the opening cysteine and the closing phenylalanine or tryptophan. D genes are given only for firm matches. Some rows mark clone size as missing; the rest say once, few, many or name a class of expanded clone.

d_call	j_call	clone_size	v_call	cdr3_aa	cdr3_nt
TRBD2	TRBJ2-5	.	TRBV6-1	CASSVTSGGAARQETQYF	TGTGCCAGCAGTGTGACTAGCGGGGGGGCCGCCCGCCAAGAGACCCAGTACTTC
.	TRBJ2-5	few	TRBV15	CATSRGDNEHPYF	TGTGCCACCAGCAGAGGGGACAACGAACACCCATACTTC
.	TRBJ1-1	.	TRBV10-1	CASSESMGHRAEAFF	TGCGCCAGCAGTGAATCGATGGGGCATCGGGCTGAAGCTTTCTTT
.	TRBJ1-2	.	TRBV10-1	CASSPTINYGYTF	TGCGCCAGCAGCCCGACAATAAACTATGGCTACACCTTC
.	TRBJ2-3	.	TRBV5-1	CASSYRGDTQYF	TGCGCCAGCAGCTATCGGGGAGATACGCAGTATTTT
.	TRBJ2-2	.	TRBV7-2	CASSLALSRELFF	TGTGCCAGCAGCTTAGCCTTGAGCCGGGAGCTGTTTTTT
TRBD1	TRBJ1-4	.	TRBV5-4	CASSGDRGSHEKLFF	TGTGCCAGCAGCGGGGACAGGGGGTCTCATGAAAAACTGTTTTTT
TRBD2	TRBJ2-3	.	TRBV14	CASSFTGTRNTQYF	TGTGCCAGCAGCTTCACCGGGACTAGGAATACGCAGTATTTT
.	TRBJ2-7	.	TRBV18	CASSAPGSLMGKKQYF	TGTGCCAGCTCAGCACCGGGTAGTTTGATGGGCAAAAAGCAGTACTTC
.	TRBJ1-2	.	TRBV7-2	CASSRLQGVYGYTF	TGTGCCAGCAGCCGCTTACAGGGAGTATATGGCTACACCTTC
.	TRBJ2-2	.	TRBV2	CASSEGRNTGELFF	TGTGCCAGCAGTGAAGGGAGGAACACCGGGGAGCTGTTTTTT
.	TRBJ1-2	.	TRBV5-1	CASSLALGGYTF	TGCGCCAGCAGCTTGGCCCTTGGCGGCTACACCTTC
.	TRBJ1-5	once	TRBV24-1	CATSGQNNQPQHF	TGTGCCACCAGTGGGCAGAACAATCAGCCCCAGCATTTT
.	TRBJ2-7	.	TRBV12-3/TRBV12-4	CASSLQVPYEQYF	TGTGCCAGCAGTTTGCAGGTTCCCTACGAGCAGTACTTC
.	TRBJ2-2	.	TRBV5-1	CASAGPVGGTGELFF	TGCGCCAGCGCCGGTCCAGTAGGGGGTACCGGGGAGCTGTTTTTT
TRBD1	TRBJ1-4	.	TRBV18	CASSPLGTGPEKLFF	TGTGCCAGCTCACCTCTTGGGACAGGGCCAGAAAAACTGTTTTTT
.	TRBJ1-5	.	TRBV2	CASSARGGNQPQHF	TGTGCCAGCAGTGCGCGGGGGGGCAATCAGCCCCAGCATTTT
TRBD1	TRBJ1-1	.	TRBV20-1	CSARGDREAFF	TGCAGTGCTAGAGGGGACAGAGAAGCTTTCTTT
TRBD1	TRBJ1-2	.	TRBV19	CASSLGQGSYGYTF	TGTGCCAGTAGTCTCGGACAGGGTAGCTATGGCTACACCTTC
.	TRBJ1-2	few	TRBV28	CASDKLGWSYGYTF	TGTGCCAGTGATAAACTCGGTTGGTCCTATGGCTACACCTTC
.	TRBJ1-2	.	TRBV5-4	CASSTEFTSRIGYTF	TGTGCCAGCAGCACCGAGTTTACCAGCAGGATTGGCTACACCTTC
.	TRBJ2-5	.	TRBV5-1	CASSSRESQETQYF	TGCGCCAGCAGCTCCCGGGAGTCCCAAGAGACCCAGTACTTC
.	TRBJ2-1	.	TRBV29-1	CSVGSDSSSYNEQFF	TGCAGCGTTGGGTCAGATTCCAGCTCCTACAATGAGCAGTTCTTC
.	TRBJ1-5	.	TRBV12-5	CASGQGRVDQPQHF	TGTGCTAGTGGGCAGGGGCGGGTTGACCAGCCCCAGCATTTT
TRBD1	TRBJ1-1	.	TRBV10-1	CASTEDRGRQRTEAFF	TGCGCCAGCACCGAGGACAGGGGCCGGCAACGAACTGAAGCTTTCTTT
TRBD1	TRBJ2-7	.	TRBV7-9	CASSSPGQGVYEQYF	TGTGCCAGCAGCTCCCCGGGACAGGGGGTCTACGAGCAGTACTTC
.	TRBJ2-1	.	TRBV24-1	CATSDSPSGDNEQFF	TGTGCCACCAGTGATTCCCCTTCAGGGGACAATGAGCAGTTCTTC
TRBD1	TRBJ1-1	.	TRBV6-5	CASSWTQGGNTEAFF	TGTGCCAGCAGTTGGACACAGGGGGGGAACACTGAAGCTTTCTTT
TRBD1	TRBJ1-1	.	TRBV18	CASSYRGNSEAFF	TGTGCCAGCTCCTACAGGGGGAACTCTGAAGCTTTCTTT
.	TRBJ1-2	.	TRBV19	CASRLRGEAYGYTF	TGTGCCAGTAGGCTACGGGGGGAGGCCTATGGCTACACCTTC
TRBD2	TRBJ2-1	.	TRBV11-2	CASSLDPPAGGPGNEQFF	TGTGCCAGCAGCCTAGACCCCCCAGCGGGGGGGCCTGGGAATGAGCAGTTCTTC
.	TRBJ2-6	.	TRBV7-3	CASSSQTGANVLTF	TGTGCCAGCAGTTCCCAGACTGGGGCCAACGTCCTGACTTTC
TRBD2	TRBJ2-1	.	TRBV6-2/TRBV6-3	CASSYPNLAGGRRVHEQFF	TGTGCCAGCAGTTACCCCAACCTAGCGGGGGGCCGTAGGGTCCATGAGCAGTTCTTC
TRBD2	TRBJ2-7	.	TRBV5-1	CASSWGLAGVGYEQYF	TGCGCCAGCAGCTGGGGACTAGCGGGAGTCGGGTACGAGCAGTACTTC
.	TRBJ1-2	.	TRBV2	CASSRSRGASYGYTF	TGTGCCAGCAGTCGAAGTCGGGGGGCGTCCTATGGCTACACCTTC
.	TRBJ1-2	once	TRBV9	CASSTPSGGNYGYTF	TGTGCCAGCAGCACCCCGTCGGGGGGGAACTATGGCTACACCTTC
.	TRBJ2-5	.	TRBV3-1/TRBV3-2	CASSQGPADQETQYF	TGTGCCAGCAGCCAAGGCCCAGCGGATCAAGAGACCCAGTACTTC
.	TRBJ2-2	.	TRBV24-1	CATSLSRGGELFF	TGTGCCACCAGTCTATCCCGGGGCGGGGAGCTGTTTTTT
.	TRBJ2-5	.	TRBV6-5	CATRTAQETQYF	TGTGCCACCAGGACAGCCCAAGAGACCCAGTACTTC
TRBD2	TRBJ2-5	few	TRBV7-8	CASSPHGTSGRRLEETQYF	TGTGCCAGCAGTCCCCACGGGACTAGCGGGAGGAGGCTAGAAGAGACCCAGTACTTC
.	TRBJ2-2	.	TRBV11-3	CASSILRNTGELFF	TGTGCCAGCAGCATTCTACGGAACACCGGGGAGCTGTTTTTT
TRBD1	TRBJ1-2	.	TRBV9	CASSVAGTGGRGYTF	TGTGCCAGCAGCGTAGCAGGGACAGGGGGTAGAGGCTACACCTTC
.	TRBJ1-3	.	TRBV3-1/TRBV3-2	CASSQVEVLLGNTIYF	TGTGCCAGCAGCCAAGTTGAGGTACTTCTTGGAAACACCATATATTTT
.	TRBJ2-7	.	TRBV5-1	CASSLRGFPYEQYF	TGCGCCAGCAGCTTGCGAGGTTTTCCCTACGAGCAGTACTTC
.	TRBJ1-4	.	TRBV27	CASSSKQELQLMKNCFF	.
.	TRBJ2-7	.	TRBV29-1	CSVESLGVREQYF	TGCAGCGTTGAAAGTTTAGGGGTAAGGGAGCAGTACTTC
TRBD2	TRBJ2-3	.	TRBV28	CASSLLASGSPSTDTQYF	TGTGCCAGCAGTTTATTGGCTAGCGGGTCGCCCTCCACAGATACGCAGTATTTT
.	TRBJ1-1	.	TRBV6-5	CASSSRGNTEAFF	TGTGCCAGCAGTTCACGAGGGAACACTGAAGCTTTCTTT
TRBD1	TRBJ1-2	.	TRBV3-1/TRBV3-2	CASSQADRSASGYTF	TGTGCCAGCAGCCAAGCGGACAGGTCCGCCAGTGGCTACACCTTC
TRBD1	TRBJ1-2	.	TRBV10-3	CAIREGQRYGYTF	TGTGCCATCAGAGAGGGACAGCGCTATGGCTACACCTTC
.	TRBJ1-6	.	TRBV3-1/TRBV3-2	CASSHGTPPNNSPLHF	TGTGCCAGCAGCCACGGGACACCTCCTAATAATTCACCCCTCCACTTT
.	TRBJ2-3	.	TRBV3-1/TRBV3-2	CASSQERTGYSTDTQYF	TGTGCCAGCAGCCAAGAGAGGACGGGATACAGCACAGATACGCAGTATTTT
.	TRBJ1-5	.	TRBV6-5	CASSTKGSYQPQHF	TGTGCCAGCAGCACCAAGGGGTCTTATCAGCCCCAGCATTTT
TRBD2	TRBJ2-6	few	TRBV19	CASSVSEREVRRGGANVLTF	TGTGCCAGTAGTGTTAGTGAGCGGGAGGTTCGACGCGGTGGGGCCAACGTCCTGACTTTC
.	TRBJ1-4	.	TRBV7-9	CASSLDTGWDEKLFF	TGTGCCAGCAGCTTAGATACGGGGTGGGATGAAAAACTGTTTTTT
TRBD2	TRBJ2-2	.	TRBV2	CASGRLAGGNTGELFF	TGTGCCAGCGGCAGACTAGCGGGAGGTAACACCGGGGAGCTGTTTTTT
.	TRBJ2-1	.	TRBV5-4	CASSLGTTYNEQFF	TGTGCCAGCAGCTTGGGAACTACCTACAATGAGCAGTTCTTC